The T cell receptor (beta chain) described here comes from a study of shared clonotypes between healthy human individuals. CD45RO-negative cells were positively selected for CCR7, leaving out terminally differentiated effector memory CD45RA+ cells. Looked up from germline, CDR1 is MNHEY and CDR2 is SMNVEV (reference sequence). V dropped 2 bases and J dropped 2; count of bases not matched to a gene: 8. CDR3 length: 16 residues. Method: immunoSEQ multiplex PCR; TCRdb's copy keeps in-frame clones and lacks some. This table has around 1.9 million clones, 93% appearing once. The V call is TRBV27, the J call TRBJ2-7; 8 bases fit TRBD1. Sequenced input: naive CD8+ T cells from PBMCs. The TCR was taken from a man aged 18-30 years in good health. Some clones in this sample may be carry-over from other donors' samples. The CDR3 bases are TGTGCCAGCAGTTTAGTTACCGGGACAGGTCCCTACGAGCAGTACTTC. Its translation is CASSLVTGTGPYEQYF.